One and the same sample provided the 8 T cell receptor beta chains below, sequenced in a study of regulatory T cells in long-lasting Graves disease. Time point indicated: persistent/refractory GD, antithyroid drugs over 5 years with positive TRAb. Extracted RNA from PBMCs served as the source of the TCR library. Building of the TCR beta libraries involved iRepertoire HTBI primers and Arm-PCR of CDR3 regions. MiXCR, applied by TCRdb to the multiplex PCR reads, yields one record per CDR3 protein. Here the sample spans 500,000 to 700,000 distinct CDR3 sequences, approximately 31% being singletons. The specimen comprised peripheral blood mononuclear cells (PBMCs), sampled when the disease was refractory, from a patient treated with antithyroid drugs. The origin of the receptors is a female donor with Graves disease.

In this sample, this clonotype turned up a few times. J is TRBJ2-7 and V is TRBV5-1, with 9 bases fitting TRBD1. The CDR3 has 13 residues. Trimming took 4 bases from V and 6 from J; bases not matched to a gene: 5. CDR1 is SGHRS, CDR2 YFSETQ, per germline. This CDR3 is CASSRDRDSEQYF. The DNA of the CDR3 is TGCGCCAGCAGCCGGGACAGGGATTCCGAGCAGTACTTC.

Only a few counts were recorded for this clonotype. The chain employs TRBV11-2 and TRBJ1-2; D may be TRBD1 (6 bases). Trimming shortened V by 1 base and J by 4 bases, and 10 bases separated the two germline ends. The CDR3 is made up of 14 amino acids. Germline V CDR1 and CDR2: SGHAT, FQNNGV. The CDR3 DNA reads TGTGCCAGCAGCTTAGGGGGGCGCCGCTATGGCTACACCTTC. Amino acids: CASSLGGRRYGYTF.

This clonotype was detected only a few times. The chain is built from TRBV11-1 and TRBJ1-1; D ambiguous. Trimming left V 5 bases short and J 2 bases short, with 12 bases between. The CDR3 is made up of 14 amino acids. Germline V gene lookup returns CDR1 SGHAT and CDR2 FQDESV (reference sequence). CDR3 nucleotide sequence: TGTGCCAGCAGCGGGCGACTGATAAACACTGAAGCTTTCTTT. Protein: CASSGRLINTEAFF.

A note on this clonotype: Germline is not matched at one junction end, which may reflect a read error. CDR3 loop: CANSYFGGNQPQHF. CDR3 coding DNA: TGTGCCAACAGTTACTTCGGGGGCAATCAGCCCCAGCATTTT. This chain uses TRBV6-2 or TRBV6-3 with TRBJ1-5; no clear D gene. This CDR3 has 14 amino acids. Germline V gene data show CDR1 as MNHEY and CDR2 as SVGEGT.

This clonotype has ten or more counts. CDR3 coding DNA: TGTGCCAGCAGCTTAGTCGGCAGGGTGAACACTGAAGCTTTCTTT. It translates to CASSLVGRVNTEAFF. The chain uses TRBV7-8 and TRBJ1-1; D may be TRBD1 (5 bases). Germline assignment: CDR1 SGHVS and CDR2 FQNEAQ. V was cut by 1 base and J by 0 bases, with 9 bases left in between. The CDR3 is 15 residues long.

CDR3: CASSSAGNQPQHF. As DNA, the CDR3 is TGTGCCAGCAGTTCGGCCGGCAATCAGCCCCAGCATTTT. The V and J genes are TRBV28 and TRBJ1-5; no clear D gene. This CDR3 has 13 residues. Germline V gene data show CDR1 as MDHEN and CDR2 as SYDVKM. The V gene lost 4 bases and the J gene lost 2 bases, with 6 bases spanning the gap.

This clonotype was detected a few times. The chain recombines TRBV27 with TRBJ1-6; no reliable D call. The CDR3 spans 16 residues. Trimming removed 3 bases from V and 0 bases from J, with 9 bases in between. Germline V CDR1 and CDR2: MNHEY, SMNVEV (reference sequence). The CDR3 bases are TGTGCCAGCAGTTTCCTTGGCAGCTCCTATAATTCACCCCTCCACTTT. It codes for CASSFLGSSYNSPLHF.

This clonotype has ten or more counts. Written as DNA, the CDR3 is TGTGCCTCCGAGGACCAGGCCCTTAGACTGTTTTTT. Translated, it gives CASEDQALRLFF. The chain links TRBV30 to TRBJ1-4; D remains ambiguous. V was pared by 7 bases and J by 13 bases, with 19 bases between. This CDR3 comprises 12 residues. CDR1 is GTSNPN and CDR2 is SVGIG in the germline V gene (reference sequence).